Given below is one T cell receptor beta chain in context. The antigen remains unidentified. The data originate from a study of cytomegalovirus exposure and HLA in healthy donors. Background on the study: Counted in an early data release were about 85 million unique TCRs from HLA-typed donors.

This CDR3 has 15 residues. Germline V gene sequence: CDR1 LNHDA, CDR2 SQIVND (reference sequence). With 9 bases removed from V and 6 bases from J, the gap between germline ends came to 18 bases. Overall study findings and caveats: Sequencing probably produced one cluster of sequence variants that were highly shared. A classifier reportedly called cytomegalovirus status with high sensitivity and specificity. When analyzed later, a missense DCLRE1C variant was found to be linked to TCR beta V- and J-gene trimming.

Both 60 Vbeta primers and 13 Jbeta primers went into the PCR. Sequenced by immunoSEQ multiplex PCR; TCRdb stores in-frame clones only, minus some. The data show 150,000 to 200,000 clones, roughly 85% seen once. The receptor comes from a man in his fifties in good health and CMV-seropositive. Sequencing was performed on PBMCs. V is TRBV19 and J is TRBJ1-6; a possible D gene is TRBD1 (5 bases). CDR3 residues: CASSPPQGFNSPLHF. The CDR3 DNA follows: TGTGCCAGCTCGCCTCCCCAGGGATTTAATTCACCCCTCCACTTT.